A single sample gave rise to the 4 T cell receptor beta chains below, sequenced in a study of Ad26.COV2.S vaccination and SARS-CoV-2 variants. Some clones are missing from TCRdb's copy, which holds only in-frame ones; the method was immunoSEQ multiplex PCR. This table has roughly 380,000 clones, 88% appearing once. Specified treatment: some 19 received Ad26.COV2.S at low or high dose, single or two shots; a few received placebo; per-sample allocation not given. Sampling happened 63 days after the first vaccine or placebo injection. The sample consisted of peripheral blood, taken in a trial of Ad26.COV2.S vaccine versus placebo. These receptors came from a person between 18 and 65 years old who received the Ad26.COV2.S COVID-19 vaccine or a placebo.

The chain links TRBV6-5 to TRBJ2-7; D unresolved. Germline CDR1 and CDR2: MNHEY and SVGAGI. The V end lost 2 bases, the J end lost 3 bases, and 11 bases lay between the germline ends. The CDR3 has 14 amino acids. CDR3 nucleotides: TGTGCCAGCAGTTACAATCTGGGCATCTACGAGCAGTACTTC. It specifies CASSYNLGIYEQYF.

CDR3 DNA: TGTGCCAGCAGTTACAAGGGGACAGCGGGATACAATGAGCAGTTCTTC. Translation gives CASSYKGTAGYNEQFF. The chain recombines TRBV6-2 or TRBV6-3 with TRBJ2-1; D possibly uses TRBD1 or TRBD2 (7 bases each). The CDR3 has 16 amino acids. Germline V lookup: CDR1 MNHEY, CDR2 SVGEGT. Trimming removed 2 bases at V and 4 bases at J, with 15 bases between.

This clone was recorded only once. This chain connects TRBV6-1 to TRBJ2-7; TRBD2 agrees at 9 bases. Germline V lookup: CDR1 MNHNS, CDR2 SASEGT. The CDR3 has 16 residues. V shed 4 bases and J 2 bases; nucleotides not matched to a gene: 9. The CDR3 DNA sequence: TGTGCCAGCAGTGTCTGGCTAGCGGGGACTACCTACGAGCAGTACTTC. Residues: CASSVWLAGTTYEQYF.

The chain employs TRBV4-3 and TRBJ2-6; 7 bases match TRBD1. The CDR3 is 16 residues long. The V gene's germline CDR1 is LGHNA and CDR2 YSLEER. The J segment lost 1 base and the V segment lost 4 bases, leaving 4 bases of the junction unmatched. The CDR3: CASSLNRGSGANVLTF. The CDR3 nucleotides read TGCGCCAGCAGCCTCAACAGGGGTTCTGGGGCCAACGTCCTGACTTTC.